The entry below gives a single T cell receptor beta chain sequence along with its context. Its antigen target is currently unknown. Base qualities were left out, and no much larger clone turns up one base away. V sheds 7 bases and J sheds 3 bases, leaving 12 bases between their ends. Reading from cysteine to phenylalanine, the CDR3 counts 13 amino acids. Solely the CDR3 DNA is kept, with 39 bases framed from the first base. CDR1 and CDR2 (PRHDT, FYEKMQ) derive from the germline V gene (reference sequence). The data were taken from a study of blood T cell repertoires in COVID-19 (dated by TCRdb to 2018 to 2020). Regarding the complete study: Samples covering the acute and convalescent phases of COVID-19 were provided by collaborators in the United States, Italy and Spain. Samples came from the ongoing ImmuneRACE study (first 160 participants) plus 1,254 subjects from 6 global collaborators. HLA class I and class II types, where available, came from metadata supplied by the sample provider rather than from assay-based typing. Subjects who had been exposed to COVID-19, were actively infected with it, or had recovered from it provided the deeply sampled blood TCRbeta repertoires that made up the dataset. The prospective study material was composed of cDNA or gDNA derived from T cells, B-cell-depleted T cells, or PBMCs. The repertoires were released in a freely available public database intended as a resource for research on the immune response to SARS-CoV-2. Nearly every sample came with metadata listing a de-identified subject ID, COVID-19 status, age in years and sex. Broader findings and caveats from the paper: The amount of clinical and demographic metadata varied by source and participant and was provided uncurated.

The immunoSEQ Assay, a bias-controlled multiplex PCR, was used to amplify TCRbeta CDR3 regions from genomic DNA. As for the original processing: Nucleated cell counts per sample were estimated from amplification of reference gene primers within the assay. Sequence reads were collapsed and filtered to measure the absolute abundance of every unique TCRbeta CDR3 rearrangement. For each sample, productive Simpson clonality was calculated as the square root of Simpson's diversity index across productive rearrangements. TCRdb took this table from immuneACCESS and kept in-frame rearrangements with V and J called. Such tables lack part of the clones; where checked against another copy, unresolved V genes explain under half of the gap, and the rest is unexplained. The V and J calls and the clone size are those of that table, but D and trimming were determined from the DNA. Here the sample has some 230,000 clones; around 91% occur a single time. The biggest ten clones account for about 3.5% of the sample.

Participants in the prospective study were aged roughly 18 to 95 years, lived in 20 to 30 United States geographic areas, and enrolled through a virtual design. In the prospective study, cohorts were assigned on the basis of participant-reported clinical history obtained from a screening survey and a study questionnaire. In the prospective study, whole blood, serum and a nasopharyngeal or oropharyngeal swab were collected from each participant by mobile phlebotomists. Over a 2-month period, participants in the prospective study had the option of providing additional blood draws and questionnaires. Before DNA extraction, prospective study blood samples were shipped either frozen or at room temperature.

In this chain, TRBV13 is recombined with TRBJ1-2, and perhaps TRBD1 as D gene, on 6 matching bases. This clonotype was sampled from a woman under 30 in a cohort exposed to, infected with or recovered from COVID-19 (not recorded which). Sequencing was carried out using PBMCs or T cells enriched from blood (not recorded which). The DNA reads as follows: TGTGCCAGCACCCGGGGACAATACTATGGCTACACCTTC. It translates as CASTRGQYYGYTF.